A selection of T cell receptor beta chains follows, all from one sample in a study of STAT5B mutations in CD4+ large granular lymphocyte leukemia. Produced via immunoSEQ multiplex PCR; TCRdb's table is partial and in-frame only. In the table there are around 28,000 clones, just under 75% of which are singletons. Sequenced material: CD4+ T cells from blood buffy coats. These receptor sequences come from a human donor in good health. CDR3s include the opening cysteine and the closing phenylalanine or tryptophan. The D gene is left open where the match is weak. Clone size is stated in some rows and not others, as once, few, many or a class when expanded.

size	D	J	V	CDR3	DNA
-	-	TRBJ2-3	TRBV6-4	CASSPRRGRTDTQYF	TGTGCCAGCAGCCCTCGGAGGGGGCGCACAGATACGCAGTATTTT
once	-	TRBJ1-2	TRBV7-2	CASSSNGRSRYGYTF	TGTGCCAGCAGCTCGAATGGACGGTCCCGCTATGGCTACACCTTC
-	TRBD1	TRBJ2-4	TRBV7-9	CASSSDRERNIQYF	TGTGCCAGCAGCTCGGACAGGGAGAGAAACATTCAGTACTTC
-	-	TRBJ2-5	TRBV5-4	CASSRDRRQETQYF	TGTGCCAGCAGTAGGGACCGGAGGCAAGAGACCCAGTACTTC
-	-	TRBJ2-7	TRBV5-1	CASSLSQGTFVADF	TGCGCCAGCAGCTTGTCTCAGGGGACCTTCGTAGCGGACTTC
-	TRBD2	TRBJ2-1	TRBV7-8	CASSPRRSGGPGGYNEQFF	TGTGCCAGCAGCCCTCGGAGAAGCGGGGGACCTGGGGGTTATAATGAGCAGTTCTTC
-	-	TRBJ1-5	TRBV2	CASSEFGDSNQPQHF	TGTGCCAGCAGTGAATTCGGGGATAGCAATCAGCCCCAGCATTTT
-	-	TRBJ2-5	TRBV28	CASSSRETQYF	TGTGCCAGCAGCTCTCGTGAGACCCAGTACTTC
-	TRBD1	TRBJ1-2	TRBV19	CASSAGQAANYGYTF	TGTGCCAGTAGTGCCGGACAGGCTGCTAACTATGGCTACACCTTC
-	-	TRBJ1-1	TRBV7-2	CASSLRAEAFF	TGTGCCAGCAGCTTAAGAGCTGAAGCTTTCTTT
-	TRBD1	TRBJ2-7	TRBV5-1	CASSPGTGGYEQYF	TGCGCCAGCAGCCCCGGGACAGGGGGCTACGAGCAGTACTTC
-	TRBD1	TRBJ1-2	TRBV29-1	CSVAGTGGSYGYTF	TGCAGCGTTGCTGGGACAGGGGGCTCCTATGGCTACACCTTC
-	-	TRBJ2-7	TRBV7-2	CASSYTRLAYEQYF	TGTGCCAGCAGTTACACCCGCCTTGCCTACGAGCAGTACTTC
-	-	TRBJ1-3	TRBV2	CASSNREPNGNTIYF	TGTGCCAGTTCCAACCGGGAGCCCAATGGAAACACCATATATTTT
-	-	TRBJ2-1	TRBV5-1	CASSLLTGIGHEQFF	TGCGCCAGCAGCTTGTTAACAGGGATTGGGCATGAGCAGTTCTTC
-	-	TRBJ2-1	TRBV10-3	CAIAPGESYNEQFF	TGTGCCATAGCCCCGGGAGAATCCTACAATGAGCAGTTCTTC
-	-	TRBJ2-1	TRBV25-1	CASSPTLGVIGGEQFF	TGTGCCAGCAGTCCTACACTAGGCGTGATCGGTGGTGAGCAGTTCTTC
-	TRBD1	TRBJ1-2	TRBV5-1	CASSSRQGGSGYTF	TGCGCCAGCAGCTCAAGACAGGGGGGATCCGGCTACACCTTC
-	-	TRBJ2-1	TRBV10-3	CATGALDPRSSYNEQFF	TGTGCCACCGGGGCCCTGGACCCCCGAAGCTCCTACAATGAGCAGTTCTTC
-	-	TRBJ1-3	TRBV14	CASSPQSIYSGNTIYF	TGTGCCAGCAGCCCCCAGTCGATATACTCTGGAAACACCATATATTTT
-	TRBD1	TRBJ1-2	TRBV5-8	CASSLGTAATSYGYTF	TGTGCCAGCAGTTTAGGGACAGCGGCGACTTCCTATGGCTACACCTTC
few	-	TRBJ2-2	TRBV6-5	CASSLRGYTGELFF	TGTGCCAGCAGCCTCAGAGGTTACACCGGGGAGCTGTTTTTT
few	-	TRBJ1-2	TRBV7-2	CASSYNRPGYGYTF	TGTGCCAGCAGCTACAACCGACCGGGCTATGGCTACACCTTC
-	-	TRBJ2-7	TRBV11-3	CASSLGFFNSYEQYF	TGTGCCAGCAGCTTAGGGTTTTTTAACTCCTACGAGCAGTACTTC
-	-	TRBJ2-5	TRBV15	CATSRAPARETQYF	TGTGCCACCAGCAGAGCCCCGGCGAGAGAGACCCAGTACTTC
-	-	TRBJ1-3	TRBV7-2	CASDRDHSGNTIYF	TGTGCCAGCGACCGGGACCACTCTGGAAACACCATATATTTT
-	-	TRBJ1-2	TRBV5-1	CASSLETGLYGYTF	TGCGCCAGCAGCTTGGAAACAGGGTTGTATGGCTACACCTTC
-	-	TRBJ1-3	TRBV30	CAWSGGASIGNTIYF	TGTGCCTGGAGTGGGGGCGCATCTATTGGAAACACCATATATTTT
-	TRBD2	TRBJ2-5	TRBV11-2	CASSLETWTSGPRKTQYF	TGTGCCAGCAGCTTAGAAACCTGGACTAGCGGCCCGAGAAAGACCCAGTACTTC
once	-	TRBJ2-5	TRBV25-1	CASSEWGRETQYF	TGTGCCAGCAGTGAATGGGGGAGAGAGACCCAGTACTTC
-	-	TRBJ1-2	TRBV5-6	CASSLAGYGYTF	TGTGCCAGCAGCTTGGCGGGGTATGGCTACACCTTC
-	-	TRBJ1-2	TRBV19	CASSIGGAGNPNYGYTF	TGTGCCAGTAGTATAGGAGGTGCTGGTAACCCTAACTATGGCTACACCTTC
-	-	TRBJ2-1	TRBV6-6	CASRYGSYNEQFF	TGTGCCAGCAGGTATGGTTCGTACAATGAGCAGTTCTTC
-	TRBD2	TRBJ2-1	TRBV11-2	CASSFTSVWDEQFF	TGTGCCAGCAGCTTCACTAGCGTCTGGGATGAGCAGTTCTTC
few	-	TRBJ1-1	TRBV7-7	CASSLRMNTEAFF	TGTGCTAGCAGCCTCAGGATGAACACTGAAGCTTTCTTT
-	TRBD1	TRBJ2-3	TRBV19	CASNRGQSSTDTQYF	TGTGCCAGTAACAGGGGACAGTCTAGCACAGATACGCAGTATTTT
-	-	TRBJ2-7	TRBV18	CASSGELSYEQYF	TGTGCCAGCTCGGGAGAGCTCTCCTACGAGCAGTACTTC
-	-	TRBJ1-1	TRBV29-1	CSADKGVTEAFF	TGCAGCGCCGACAAGGGAGTCACTGAAGCTTTCTTT
-	TRBD1	TRBJ1-4	TRBV6-1	CASSVGGSQEKLFF	TGTGCCAGCAGTGTAGGGGGCTCACAGGAAAAACTGTTTTTT